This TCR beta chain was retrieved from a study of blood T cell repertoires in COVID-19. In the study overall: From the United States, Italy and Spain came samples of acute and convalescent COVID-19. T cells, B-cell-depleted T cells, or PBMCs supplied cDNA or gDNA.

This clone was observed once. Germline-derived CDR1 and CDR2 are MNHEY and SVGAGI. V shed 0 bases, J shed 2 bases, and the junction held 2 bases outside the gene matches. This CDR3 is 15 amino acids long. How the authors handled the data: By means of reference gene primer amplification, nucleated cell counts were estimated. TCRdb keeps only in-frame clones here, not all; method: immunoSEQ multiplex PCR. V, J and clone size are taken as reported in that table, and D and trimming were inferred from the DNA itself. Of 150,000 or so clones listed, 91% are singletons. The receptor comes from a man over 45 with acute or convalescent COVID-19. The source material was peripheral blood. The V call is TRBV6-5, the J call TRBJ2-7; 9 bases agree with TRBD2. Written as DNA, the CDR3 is TGTGCCAGCAGTTACTCGACTAGCGGTGCCTACGAGCAGTACTTC. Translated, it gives CASSYSTSGAYEQYF.